The 7 T cell receptor beta chains listed next were all sequenced from one sample in a study of T cells in Graves' hyperthyroidism and ophthalmopathy (dated by TCRdb to between 2018 and 2021). Libraries were built with multiplex PCR. The sample was run on an Illumina HiSeq 2000. Amplification of TCR beta CDR3 regions was carried out from RNA transcripts. The TCR CDR3 was subjected to a first round of RT-PCR using the HTBI primer set and the Qiagen OneStep RT-PCR kit. Starting from the raw public reads, TCRdb applied fastp trimming at Q25, assembled clones with MiXCR and retained in-frame beta chains. Each entry merges the rows of one CDR3 protein and shows their most common DNA and genes. This sample gives 400,000 or so distinct CDR3 sequences in total; around 15% of them show up just once. The ten largest clones capture about 18% of the sample. The specimen sequenced was blood. Receptor source: a woman aged 25 to 39 with Graves' ophthalmopathy.

This clonotype was picked up a small number of times. A read error is possible here, since a much larger clone lies one base away. The CDR3 end shows no conserved phenylalanine or tryptophan, and so a read error is likely. V and J are TRBV7-8 and TRBJ2-7; perhaps TRBD2 as D (5 bases). Between the trimmed V and J ends, which lost 4 bases and 2 bases, there was a span of 12 bases. Germline CDR1 reads SGHVS; CDR2 reads FQNEAQ. CDR3 length equals 14 residues. The CDR3 DNA reads as TGTGCCAGCAGCTCCGAGCGGATTGCCTACGAGCAGTACCTC. Encoded protein: CASSSERIAYEQYL.

Concerning this clonotype itself: A read error may account for a junction end that differs from germline. This rearrangement joins TRBV27 to TRBJ2-5, with TRBD1 matching over 7 bases. Germline assignment: CDR1 MNHEY and CDR2 SMNVEV (reference sequence). This CDR3 comprises 15 residues. This CDR3 is CASSSYGTDQETRYF. The DNA for the CDR3 is TGTGCCAGCAGTTCCTACGGGACAGACCAGGAGACCCGGTACTTC.

The V call is TRBV13, the J call TRBJ2-2; no reliable D call. The CDR3 loop spans 14 amino acids. Per the germline V gene, CDR1 is PRHDT and CDR2 is FYEKMQ (reference sequence). Trimming removed 4 bases from V and 9 bases from J, with 15 bases in between. CDR3 in DNA: TGTGCCAGCAGCTCGACATCCGCCAGGAGGGAGCTGTTTTTT. Translating gives CASSSTSARRELFF.

This sequence joins TRBV7-2 and TRBJ2-2; a possible D gene is TRBD1 (6 bases). Trimming left V 2 bases short and J 6 bases short, with 16 bases between. Germline V lookup: CDR1 SGHTA, CDR2 FQGNSA. The CDR3 has 16 amino acids. CDR3 sequence reads: CASSLSSGDLSGELFF. The DNA of the CDR3 is TGTGCCAGCAGCTTAAGTTCAGGGGATCTATCCGGGGAGCTGTTTTTT. Filled out from reference TRBV7-2 and TRBJ2-2, the complete variable domain reads GAGVSQSPSNKVTEKGKDVELRCDPISGHTALYWYRQSLGQGLEFLIYFQGNSAPDKSGLPSDRFSAERTGGSVSTLTIQRTQQEDSAVYLCASSLSSGDLSGELFFGEGSRLTVL.

The chain couples TRBV4-1 to TRBJ2-3; D remains unclear. V lost 0 bases, J lost 8 bases, and 12 bases lay in between. Germline CDR1 and CDR2: MGHRA and YSYEKL. This CDR3 contains 14 residues. The CDR3 spells CASSQDGTPPTQYF. The DNA of the CDR3 is TGCGCCAGCAGCCAAGATGGAACCCCACCTACGCAGTATTTT.

There are many counts of this clonotype. V gene TRBV4-1 combines with J gene TRBJ1-5; 9 bases are shared with TRBD1. The CDR3 length is 15 residues. Germline V CDR1 and CDR2: MGHRA, YSYEKL. V was clipped by 1 base and J by 4 bases; unmatched bases: 2. The CDR3 DNA sequence: TGCGCCAGCAGCCAAGGGGACAGGGTGAATCAGCCCCAGCATTTT. This codes for CASSQGDRVNQPQHF.

The chain recombines TRBV5-6 with TRBJ1-5; the D gene is possibly TRBD1 (6 bases). V lost 2 bases to trimming and J lost 4 bases, with 19 bases between them. The CDR3 has 17 residues. CDR1 SGHDT and CDR2 YYEEEE come from the germline V gene. The CDR3: CASSLLGAPGANQPQHF. Here the CDR3 DNA reads TGTGCCAGCAGCTTACTGGGGGCCCCCGGAGCTAATCAGCCCCAGCATTTT.